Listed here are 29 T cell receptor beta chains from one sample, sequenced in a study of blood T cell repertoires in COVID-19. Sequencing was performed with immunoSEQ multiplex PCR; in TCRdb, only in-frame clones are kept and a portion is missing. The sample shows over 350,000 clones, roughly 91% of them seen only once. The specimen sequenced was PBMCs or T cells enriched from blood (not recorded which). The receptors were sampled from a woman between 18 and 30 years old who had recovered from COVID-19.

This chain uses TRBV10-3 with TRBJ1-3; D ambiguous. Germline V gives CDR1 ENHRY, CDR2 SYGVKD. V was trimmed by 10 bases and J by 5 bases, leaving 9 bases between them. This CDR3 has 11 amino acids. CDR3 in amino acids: CATFTRNTIYF. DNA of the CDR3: TGTGCCACCTTTACTAGAAACACCATATATTTT.

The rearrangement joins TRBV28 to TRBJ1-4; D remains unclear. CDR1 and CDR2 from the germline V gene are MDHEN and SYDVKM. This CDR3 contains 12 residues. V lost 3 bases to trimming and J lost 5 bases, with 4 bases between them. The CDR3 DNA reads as TGTGCCAGCAGTTTCCCGAATGAAAAACTGTTTTTT. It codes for CASSFPNEKLFF.

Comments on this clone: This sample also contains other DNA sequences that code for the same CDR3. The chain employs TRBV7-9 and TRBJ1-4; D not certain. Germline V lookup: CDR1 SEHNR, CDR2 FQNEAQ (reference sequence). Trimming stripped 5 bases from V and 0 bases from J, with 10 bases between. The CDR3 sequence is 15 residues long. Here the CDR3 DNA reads TGTGCCAGCAGCCTAGTGGGAGCAACTAATGAAAAACTGTTTTTT. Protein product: CASSLVGATNEKLFF. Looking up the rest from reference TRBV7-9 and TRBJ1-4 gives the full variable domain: DTGVSQNPRHKITKRGQNVTFRCDPISEHNRLYWYRQTLGQGPEFLTYFQNEAQLEKSRLLSDRFSAERPKGSFSTLEIQRTEQGDSAMYLCASSLVGATNEKLFFGSGTQLSVL.

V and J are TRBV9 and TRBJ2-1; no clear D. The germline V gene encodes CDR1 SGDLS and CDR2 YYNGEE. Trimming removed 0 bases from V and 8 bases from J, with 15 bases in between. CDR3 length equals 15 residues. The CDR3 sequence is CASSVGLVVHDEQFF. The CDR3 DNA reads TGTGCCAGCAGCGTAGGCCTAGTCGTACACGATGAGCAGTTCTTC.

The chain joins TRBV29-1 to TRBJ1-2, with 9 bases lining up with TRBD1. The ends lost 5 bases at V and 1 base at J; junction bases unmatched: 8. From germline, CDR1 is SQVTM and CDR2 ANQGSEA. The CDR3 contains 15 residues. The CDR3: CSVPEQGAGNYGYTF. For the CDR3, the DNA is TGCAGCGTTCCCGAACAGGGGGCGGGTAACTATGGCTACACCTTC.

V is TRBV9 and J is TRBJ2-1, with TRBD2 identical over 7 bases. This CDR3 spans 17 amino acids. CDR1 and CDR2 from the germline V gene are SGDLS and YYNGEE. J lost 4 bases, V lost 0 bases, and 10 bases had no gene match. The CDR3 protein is CASSVGSASGKYNEQFF. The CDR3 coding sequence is TGTGCCAGCAGCGTAGGGAGCGCTAGCGGAAAATACAATGAGCAGTTCTTC.

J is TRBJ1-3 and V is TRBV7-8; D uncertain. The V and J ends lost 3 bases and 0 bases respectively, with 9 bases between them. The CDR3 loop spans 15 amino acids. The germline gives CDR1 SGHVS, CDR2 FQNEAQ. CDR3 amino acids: CASSFVPVSGNTIYF. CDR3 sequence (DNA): TGTGCCAGCAGCTTCGTACCGGTCTCTGGAAACACCATATATTTT.

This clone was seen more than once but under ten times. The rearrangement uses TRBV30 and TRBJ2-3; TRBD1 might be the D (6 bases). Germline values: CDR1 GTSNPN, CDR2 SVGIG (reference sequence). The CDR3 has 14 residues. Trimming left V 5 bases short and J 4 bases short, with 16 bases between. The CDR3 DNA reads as TGTGCCTGGTCCAACTCTCCAGGGGCAGATACGCAGTATTTT. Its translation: CAWSNSPGADTQYF.

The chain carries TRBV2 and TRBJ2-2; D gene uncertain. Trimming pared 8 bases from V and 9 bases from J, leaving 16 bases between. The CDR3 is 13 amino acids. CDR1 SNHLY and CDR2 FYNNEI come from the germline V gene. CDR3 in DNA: TGTGCCAGCTCTGAGAACGGGTTGAGGGAGCTGTTTTTT. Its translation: CASSENGLRELFF.

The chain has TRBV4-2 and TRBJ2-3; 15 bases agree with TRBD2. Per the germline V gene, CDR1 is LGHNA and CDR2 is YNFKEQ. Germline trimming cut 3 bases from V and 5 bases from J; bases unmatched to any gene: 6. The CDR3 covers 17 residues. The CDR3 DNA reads TGTGCCAGCAGCCACCGGACTAGCGGGGGGGTACAAGATACGCAGTATTTT. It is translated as CASSHRTSGGVQDTQYF.

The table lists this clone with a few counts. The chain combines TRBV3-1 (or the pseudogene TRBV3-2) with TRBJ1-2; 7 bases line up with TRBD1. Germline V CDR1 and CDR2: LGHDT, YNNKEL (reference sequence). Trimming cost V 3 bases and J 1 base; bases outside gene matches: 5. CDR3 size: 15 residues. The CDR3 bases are TGTGCCAGCAGCCACGGGACAGCATATAACTATGGCTACACCTTC. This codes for CASSHGTAYNYGYTF.

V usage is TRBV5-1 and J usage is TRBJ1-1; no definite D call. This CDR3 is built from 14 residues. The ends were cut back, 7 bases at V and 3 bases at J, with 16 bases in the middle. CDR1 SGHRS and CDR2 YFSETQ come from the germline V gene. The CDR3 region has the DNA TGCGCCAGCGGGCCTGGAGGGTCCCACACTGAAGCTTTCTTT. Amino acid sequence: CASGPGGSHTEAFF.

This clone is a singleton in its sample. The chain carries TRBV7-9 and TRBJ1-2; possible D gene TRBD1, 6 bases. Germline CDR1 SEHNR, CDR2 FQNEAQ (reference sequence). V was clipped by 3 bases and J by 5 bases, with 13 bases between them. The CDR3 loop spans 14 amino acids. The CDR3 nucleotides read TGTGCCAGCAGCTTGAGCAAAGGGGGTTATGGCTACACCTTC. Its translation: CASSLSKGGYGYTF.

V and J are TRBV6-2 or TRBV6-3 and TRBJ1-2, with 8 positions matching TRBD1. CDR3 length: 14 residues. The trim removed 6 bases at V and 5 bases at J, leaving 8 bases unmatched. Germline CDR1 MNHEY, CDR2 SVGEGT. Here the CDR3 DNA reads TGTGCCAGCAGCCAGGACAGGGAATGGTATGGCTACACCTTC. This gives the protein CASSQDREWYGYTF.

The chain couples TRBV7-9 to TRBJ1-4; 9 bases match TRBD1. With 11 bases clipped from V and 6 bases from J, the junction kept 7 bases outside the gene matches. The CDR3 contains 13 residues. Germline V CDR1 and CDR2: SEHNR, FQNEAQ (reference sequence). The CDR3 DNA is TGTGCCGCCCGGGACAGGGTCGATGAAAAACTGTTTTTT. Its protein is CAARDRVDEKLFF.

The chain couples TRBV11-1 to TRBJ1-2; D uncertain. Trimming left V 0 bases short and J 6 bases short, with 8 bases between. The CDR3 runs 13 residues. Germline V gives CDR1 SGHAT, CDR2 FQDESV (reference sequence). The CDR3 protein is CASSLAPGDGYTF. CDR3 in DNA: TGTGCCAGCAGCTTAGCGCCCGGGGATGGCTACACCTTC. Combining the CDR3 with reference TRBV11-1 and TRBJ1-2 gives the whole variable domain EAEVAQSPRYKITEKSQAVAFWCDPISGHATLYWYRQILGQGPELLVQFQDESVVDDSQLPKDRFSAERLKGVDSTLKIQPAELGDSAMYLCASSLAPGDGYTFGSGTRLTVV.

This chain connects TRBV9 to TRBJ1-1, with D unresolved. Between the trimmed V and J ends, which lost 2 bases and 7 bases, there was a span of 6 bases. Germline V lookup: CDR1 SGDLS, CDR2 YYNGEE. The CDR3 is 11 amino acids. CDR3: CASSVAGEAFF. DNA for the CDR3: TGTGCCAGCAGCGTCGCAGGTGAAGCTTTCTTT.

The CDR3 sequence: CASSLMGLRGYTF. In nucleotides, the CDR3 is TGTGCCAGCAGCTTAATGGGCCTCCGTGGCTACACCTTC. This chain links TRBV7-2 with TRBJ1-2, with D unresolved. The V gene's germline CDR1 is SGHTA and CDR2 FQGNSA. Trimming cost V 2 bases and J 7 bases, with 11 bases left between them. The CDR3 runs 13 residues.

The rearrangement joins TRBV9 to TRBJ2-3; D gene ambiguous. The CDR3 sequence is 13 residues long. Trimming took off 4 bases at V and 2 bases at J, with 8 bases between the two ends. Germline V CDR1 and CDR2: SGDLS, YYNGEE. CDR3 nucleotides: TGTGCCAGCAGCTCGAGCCTCACAGATACGCAGTATTTT. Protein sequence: CASSSSLTDTQYF.

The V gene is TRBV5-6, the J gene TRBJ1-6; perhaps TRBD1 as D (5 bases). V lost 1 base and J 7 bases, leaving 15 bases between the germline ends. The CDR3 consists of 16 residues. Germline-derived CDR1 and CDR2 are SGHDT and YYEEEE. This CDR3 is CASSLLGRGVNSPLHF. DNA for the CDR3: TGTGCCAGCAGCTTGCTTGGACGGGGGGTAAATTCACCCCTCCACTTT.

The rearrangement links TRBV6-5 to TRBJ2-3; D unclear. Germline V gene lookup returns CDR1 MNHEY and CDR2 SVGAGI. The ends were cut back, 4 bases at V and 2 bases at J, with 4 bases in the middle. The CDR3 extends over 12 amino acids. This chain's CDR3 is CASSSYTDTQYF. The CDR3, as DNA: TGTGCCAGCAGTTCCTACACAGATACGCAGTATTTT.

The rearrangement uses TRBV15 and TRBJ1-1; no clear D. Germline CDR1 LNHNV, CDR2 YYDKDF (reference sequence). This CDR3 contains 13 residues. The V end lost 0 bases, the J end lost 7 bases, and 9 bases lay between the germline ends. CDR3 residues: CATSRDGQDEAFF. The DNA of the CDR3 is TGTGCCACCAGCAGAGATGGGCAGGATGAAGCTTTCTTT.

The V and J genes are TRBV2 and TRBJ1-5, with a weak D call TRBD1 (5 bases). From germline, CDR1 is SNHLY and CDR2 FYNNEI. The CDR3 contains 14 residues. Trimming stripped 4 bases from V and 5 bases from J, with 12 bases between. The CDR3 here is CASSGLAGHQPQHF. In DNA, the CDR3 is TGTGCCAGCAGTGGGTTGGCAGGGCATCAGCCCCAGCATTTT.

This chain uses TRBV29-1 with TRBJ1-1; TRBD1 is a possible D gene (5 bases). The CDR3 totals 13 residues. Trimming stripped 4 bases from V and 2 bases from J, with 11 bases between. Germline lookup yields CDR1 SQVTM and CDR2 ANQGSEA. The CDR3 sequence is CSVVRQSNTEAFF. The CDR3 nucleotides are TGCAGCGTTGTTCGACAGTCTAACACTGAAGCTTTCTTT.

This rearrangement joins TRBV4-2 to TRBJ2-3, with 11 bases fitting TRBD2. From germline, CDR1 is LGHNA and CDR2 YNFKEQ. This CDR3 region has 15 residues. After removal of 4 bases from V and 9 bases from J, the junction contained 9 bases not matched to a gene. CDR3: CASSPVAGGQGTQYF. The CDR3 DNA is TGTGCCAGCAGCCCGGTAGCGGGGGGGCAGGGGACGCAGTATTTT.

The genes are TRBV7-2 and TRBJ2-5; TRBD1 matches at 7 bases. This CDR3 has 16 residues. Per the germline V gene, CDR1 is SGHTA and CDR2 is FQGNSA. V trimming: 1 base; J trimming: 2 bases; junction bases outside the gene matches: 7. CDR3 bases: TGTGCCAGCAGCTTAGGAGAGACAGGGTGGCAAGAGACCCAGTACTTC. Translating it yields CASSLGETGWQETQYF.

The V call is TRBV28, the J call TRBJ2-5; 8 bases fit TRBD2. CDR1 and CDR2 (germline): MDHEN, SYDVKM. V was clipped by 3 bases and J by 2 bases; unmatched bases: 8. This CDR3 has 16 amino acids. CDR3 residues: CASSLGRGARQETQYF. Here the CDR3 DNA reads TGTGCCAGCAGTTTGGGGCGGGGGGCTAGACAAGAGACCCAGTACTTC. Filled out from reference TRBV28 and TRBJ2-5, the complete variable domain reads DVKVTQSSRYLVKRTGEKVFLECVQDMDHENMFWYRQDPGLGLRLIYFSYDVKMKEKGDIPEGYSVSREKKERFSLILESASTNQTSMYLCASSLGRGARQETQYFGPGTRLLVL.

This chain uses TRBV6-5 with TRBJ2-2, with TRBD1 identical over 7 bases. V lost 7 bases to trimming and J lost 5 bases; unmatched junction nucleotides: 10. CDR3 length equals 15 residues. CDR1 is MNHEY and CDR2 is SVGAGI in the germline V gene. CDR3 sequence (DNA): TGTGCCAGCACCAGGGACAGAGTCCCTACCGGGGAGCTGTTTTTT. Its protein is CASTRDRVPTGELFF.

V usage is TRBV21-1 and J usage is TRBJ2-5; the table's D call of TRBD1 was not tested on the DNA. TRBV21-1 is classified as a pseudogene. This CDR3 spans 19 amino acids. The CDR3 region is CASSKKKTYRGRGEETQYF. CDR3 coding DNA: TGTGCCAGCAGCAAAAAGAAAACGTACAGGGGGCGAGGGGAAGAGACCCAGTACTTC.